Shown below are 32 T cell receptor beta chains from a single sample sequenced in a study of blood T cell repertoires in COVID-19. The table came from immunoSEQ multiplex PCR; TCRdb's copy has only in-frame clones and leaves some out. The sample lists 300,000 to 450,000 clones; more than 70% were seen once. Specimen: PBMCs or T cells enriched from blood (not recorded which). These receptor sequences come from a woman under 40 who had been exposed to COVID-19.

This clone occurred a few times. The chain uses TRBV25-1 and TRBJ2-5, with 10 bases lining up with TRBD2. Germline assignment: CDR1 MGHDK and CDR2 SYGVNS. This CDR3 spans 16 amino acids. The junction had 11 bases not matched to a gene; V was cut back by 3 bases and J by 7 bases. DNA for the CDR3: TGTGCCAGCAGTGAGTTCGTTGCTAGCGGGAGCGTGACCCAGTACTTC. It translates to CASSEFVASGSVTQYF.

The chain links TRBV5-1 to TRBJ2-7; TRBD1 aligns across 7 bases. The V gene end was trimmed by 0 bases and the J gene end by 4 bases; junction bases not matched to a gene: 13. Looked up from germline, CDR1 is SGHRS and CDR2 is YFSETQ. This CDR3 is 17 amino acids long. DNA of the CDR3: TGCGCCAGCAGCTTGGCTCGGACAGGCCCCTCGGTGTACGAGCAGTACTTC. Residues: CASSLARTGPSVYEQYF.

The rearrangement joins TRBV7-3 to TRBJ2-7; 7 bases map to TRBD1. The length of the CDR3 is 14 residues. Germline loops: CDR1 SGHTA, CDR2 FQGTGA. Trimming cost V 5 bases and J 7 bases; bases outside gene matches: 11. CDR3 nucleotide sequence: TGTGCCAGCAGCATTTCACAGGGGCTCGGAGAGCAGTACTTC. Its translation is CASSISQGLGEQYF.

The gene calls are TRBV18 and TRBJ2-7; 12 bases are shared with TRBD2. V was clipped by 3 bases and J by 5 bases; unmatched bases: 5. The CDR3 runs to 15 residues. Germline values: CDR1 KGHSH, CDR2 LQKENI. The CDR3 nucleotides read TGTGCCAGCTCACCCGGACTAGCGGGACTGAACGAGCAGTACTTC. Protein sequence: CASSPGLAGLNEQYF. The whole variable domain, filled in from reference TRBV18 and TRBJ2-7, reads NAGVMQNPRHLVRRRGQEARLRCSPMKGHSHVYWYRQLPEEGLKFMVYLQKENIIDESGMPKERFSAEFPKEGPSILRIQQVVRGDSAAYFCASSPGLAGLNEQYFGPGTRLTVT.

CDR3 in amino acids: CASSKPGLAGGGNEQFF. CDR3 DNA: TGTGCCAGTAGTAAACCGGGACTAGCGGGAGGGGGCAATGAGCAGTTCTTC. The chain has TRBV19 and TRBJ2-1; 16 nucleotides line up with TRBD2. Germline CDR1 and CDR2: LNHDA and SQIVND (reference sequence). The CDR3 covers 17 residues. Trimming cost V 4 bases and J 6 bases; bases outside gene matches: 6.

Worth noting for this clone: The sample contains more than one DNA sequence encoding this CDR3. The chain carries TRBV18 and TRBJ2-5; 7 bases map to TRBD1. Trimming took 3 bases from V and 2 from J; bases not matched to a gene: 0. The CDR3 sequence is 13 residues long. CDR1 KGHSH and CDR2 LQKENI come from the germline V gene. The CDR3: CASSPRGQETQYF. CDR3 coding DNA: TGTGCCAGCTCACCCAGGGGGCAAGAGACCCAGTACTTC.

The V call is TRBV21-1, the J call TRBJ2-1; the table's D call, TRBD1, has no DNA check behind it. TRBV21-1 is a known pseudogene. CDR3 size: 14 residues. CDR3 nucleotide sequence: TGTGCTAACGACCGGGACACCCCGTACAATGAGCAGTTCTTC. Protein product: CANDRDTPYNEQFF.

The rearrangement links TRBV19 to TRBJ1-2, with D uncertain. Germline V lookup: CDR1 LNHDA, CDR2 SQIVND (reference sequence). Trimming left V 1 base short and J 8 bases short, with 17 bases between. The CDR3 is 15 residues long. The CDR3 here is CASSIVSSTTRGYTF. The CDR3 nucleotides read TGTGCCAGTAGTATAGTTAGTTCGACTACCCGCGGCTACACCTTC.

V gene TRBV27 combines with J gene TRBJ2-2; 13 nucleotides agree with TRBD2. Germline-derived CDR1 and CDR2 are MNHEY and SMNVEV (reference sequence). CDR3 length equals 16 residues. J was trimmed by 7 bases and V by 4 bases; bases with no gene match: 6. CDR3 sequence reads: CASSSRLAGGHGELFF. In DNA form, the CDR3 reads TGTGCCAGCAGTTCTCGACTAGCGGGAGGCCACGGGGAGCTGTTTTTT.

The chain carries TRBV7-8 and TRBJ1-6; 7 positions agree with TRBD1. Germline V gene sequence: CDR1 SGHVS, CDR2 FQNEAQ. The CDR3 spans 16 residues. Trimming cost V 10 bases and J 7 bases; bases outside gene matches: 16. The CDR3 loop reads CATQYGGQGQNSPLHF. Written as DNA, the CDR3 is TGTGCCACTCAGTACGGTGGTCAGGGACAGAATTCACCCCTCCACTTT. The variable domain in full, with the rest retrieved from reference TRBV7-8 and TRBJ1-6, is GAGVSQSPRYKVAKRGQDVALRCDPISGHVSLFWYQQALGQGPEFLTYFQNEAQLDKSGLPSDRFFAERPEGSVSTLKIQRTQQEDSAVYLCATQYGGQGQNSPLHFGNGTRLTVT.

The CDR3 here is CASSSQVSGANVLTF. The CDR3 bases are TGTGCCAGCTCGTCTCAGGTCTCTGGGGCCAACGTCCTGACTTTC. The chain links TRBV18 to TRBJ2-6; no firm D call. Germline CDR1 is KGHSH and CDR2 is LQKENI. V lost 6 bases, J lost 0 bases, and 9 bases lay in between. The CDR3 spans 15 residues.

The CDR3 sequence is CASSPRTGGSDEQYF. DNA of the CDR3: TGTGCCAGCAGTCCTCGGACAGGGGGCAGCGACGAGCAGTACTTC. The genes are TRBV6-6 and TRBJ2-7, with 11 bases matching TRBD1. From germline, CDR1 is MNHNY and CDR2 SVGAGI (reference sequence). This CDR3 is 15 amino acids long. V lost 5 bases and J lost 5; bases outside the gene matches: 8.

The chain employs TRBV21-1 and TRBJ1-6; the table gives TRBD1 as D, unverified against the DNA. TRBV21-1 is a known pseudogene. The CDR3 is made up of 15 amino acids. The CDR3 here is CASSKRQGRHSPLHF. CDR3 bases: TGTGCCAGCAGCAAAAGGCAGGGTCGGCATTCACCCCTCCACTTT.

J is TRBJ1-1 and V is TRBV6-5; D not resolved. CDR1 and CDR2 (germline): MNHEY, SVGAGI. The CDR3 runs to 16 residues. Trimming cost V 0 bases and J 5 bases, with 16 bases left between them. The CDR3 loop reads CASSYSVWGGRTEAFF. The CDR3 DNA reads TGTGCCAGCAGTTACTCTGTCTGGGGAGGGAGAACTGAAGCTTTCTTT.

The CDR3 spells CAWSFRGLGNQPQHF. The CDR3 coding sequence is TGTGCCTGGAGTTTTCGGGGGTTGGGGAATCAGCCCCAGCATTTT. The genes are TRBV30 and TRBJ1-5, with D perhaps TRBD1 (5 bases). Germline V gene sequence: CDR1 GTSNPN, CDR2 SVGIG (reference sequence). Trimming pared 2 bases from V and 4 bases from J, leaving 15 bases between. The CDR3 is 15 residues long.

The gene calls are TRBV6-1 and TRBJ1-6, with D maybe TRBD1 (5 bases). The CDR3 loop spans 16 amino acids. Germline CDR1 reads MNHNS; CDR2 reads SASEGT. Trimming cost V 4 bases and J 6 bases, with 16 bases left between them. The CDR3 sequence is CASSAVSSGGNSPLHF. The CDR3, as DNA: TGTGCCAGCAGTGCAGTCAGTTCGGGGGGTAATTCACCCCTCCACTTT.

The CDR3 coding sequence is TGCGCCAGCAGCACGGACAGGGGAAATGAAAAACTGTTTTTT. This sequence encodes CASSTDRGNEKLFF. The V and J genes are TRBV5-1 and TRBJ1-4; 9 positions match TRBD1. V was pared by 4 bases and J by 5 bases, with 3 bases of the junction left unmatched. In germline, CDR1 is SGHRS, CDR2 YFSETQ. CDR3 length equals 14 residues.

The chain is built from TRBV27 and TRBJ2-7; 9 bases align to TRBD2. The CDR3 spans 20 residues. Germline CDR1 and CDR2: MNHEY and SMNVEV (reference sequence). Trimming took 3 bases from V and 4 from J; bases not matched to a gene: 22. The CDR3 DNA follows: TGTGCCAGCAGTTTTATATCGGATATGGGGGCTAGCGGGATAAATTACGAGCAGTACTTC. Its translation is CASSFISDMGASGINYEQYF.

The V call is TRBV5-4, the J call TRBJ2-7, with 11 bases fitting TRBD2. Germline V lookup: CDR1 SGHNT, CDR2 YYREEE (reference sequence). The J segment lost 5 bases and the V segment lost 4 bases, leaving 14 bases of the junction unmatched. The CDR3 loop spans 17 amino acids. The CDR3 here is CASSHSETSGSYHEQYF. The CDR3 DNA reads TGTGCCAGCAGCCATTCCGAAACTAGCGGGAGTTACCACGAGCAGTACTTC.

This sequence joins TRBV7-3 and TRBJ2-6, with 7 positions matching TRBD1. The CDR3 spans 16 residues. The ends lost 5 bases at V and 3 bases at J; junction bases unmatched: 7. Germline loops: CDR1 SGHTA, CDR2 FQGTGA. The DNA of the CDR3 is TGTGCCAGCAGCATAAAACAGGGGAGTGGGGCCAACGTCCTGACTTTC. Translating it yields CASSIKQGSGANVLTF.

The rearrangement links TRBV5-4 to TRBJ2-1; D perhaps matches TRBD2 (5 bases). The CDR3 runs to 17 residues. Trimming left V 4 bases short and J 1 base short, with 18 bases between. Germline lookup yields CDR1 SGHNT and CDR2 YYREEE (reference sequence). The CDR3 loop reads CASSDPSRPFSYNEQFF. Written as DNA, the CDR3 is TGTGCCAGCAGCGACCCTAGCCGACCCTTTTCCTACAATGAGCAGTTCTTC.

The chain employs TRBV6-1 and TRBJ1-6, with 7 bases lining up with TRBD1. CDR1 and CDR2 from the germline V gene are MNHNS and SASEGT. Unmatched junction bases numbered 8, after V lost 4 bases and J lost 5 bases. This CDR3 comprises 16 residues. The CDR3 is CASSAQGGLNNSPLHF. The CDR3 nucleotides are TGTGCCAGCAGTGCCCAGGGGGGTCTAAATAATTCACCCCTCCACTTT.

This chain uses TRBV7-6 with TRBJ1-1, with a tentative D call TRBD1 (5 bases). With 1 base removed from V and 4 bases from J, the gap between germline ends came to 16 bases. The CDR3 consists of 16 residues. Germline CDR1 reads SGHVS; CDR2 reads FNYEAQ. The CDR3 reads CASSLEGAGWVTEAFF. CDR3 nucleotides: TGTGCCAGCAGCTTAGAAGGGGCAGGGTGGGTCACTGAAGCTTTCTTT.

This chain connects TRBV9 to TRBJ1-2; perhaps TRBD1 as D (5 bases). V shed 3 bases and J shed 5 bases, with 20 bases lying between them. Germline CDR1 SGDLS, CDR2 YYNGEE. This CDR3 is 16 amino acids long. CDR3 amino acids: CASSAPREVGVYGYTF. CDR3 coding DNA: TGTGCCAGCAGCGCACCGAGGGAGGTAGGGGTGTATGGCTACACCTTC.

The CDR3 is CASRHRVSGEQYF. CDR3 bases: TGTGCCAGCAGGCACAGGGTTTCTGGCGAGCAGTACTTC. The chain links TRBV12-3 or TRBV12-4 to TRBJ2-7; D possibly corresponds to TRBD1 (6 bases). This CDR3 region has 13 residues. V lost 6 bases, J lost 6 bases, and 15 bases lay in between.

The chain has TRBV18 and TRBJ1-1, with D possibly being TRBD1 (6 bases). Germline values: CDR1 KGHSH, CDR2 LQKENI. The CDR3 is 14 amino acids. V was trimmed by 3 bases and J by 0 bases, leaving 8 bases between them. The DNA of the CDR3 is TGTGCCAGCTCACCGGGACAAATGAACACTGAAGCTTTCTTT. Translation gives CASSPGQMNTEAFF.

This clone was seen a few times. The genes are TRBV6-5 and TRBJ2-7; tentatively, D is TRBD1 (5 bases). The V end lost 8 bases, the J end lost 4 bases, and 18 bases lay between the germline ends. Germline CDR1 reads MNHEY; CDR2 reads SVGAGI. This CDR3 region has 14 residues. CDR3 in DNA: TGTGCCAGCTACTCCTTGGGGCAGCCTTACGAGCAGTACTTC. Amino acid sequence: CASYSLGQPYEQYF.

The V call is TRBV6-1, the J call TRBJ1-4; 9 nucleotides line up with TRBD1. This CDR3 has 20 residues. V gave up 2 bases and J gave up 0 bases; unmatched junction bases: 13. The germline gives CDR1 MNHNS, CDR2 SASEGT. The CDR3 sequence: CASSEPRQGGILTTNEKLFF. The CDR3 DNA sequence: TGTGCCAGCAGTGAACCCCGACAGGGGGGCATACTCACAACTAATGAAAAACTGTTTTTT.

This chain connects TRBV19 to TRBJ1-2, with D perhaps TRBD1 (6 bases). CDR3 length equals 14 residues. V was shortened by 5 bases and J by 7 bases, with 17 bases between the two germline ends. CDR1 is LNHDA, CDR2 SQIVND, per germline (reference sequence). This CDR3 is CASSYTNRESGYTF. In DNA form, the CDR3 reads TGTGCCAGTAGTTACACCAACAGGGAGTCTGGCTACACCTTC.

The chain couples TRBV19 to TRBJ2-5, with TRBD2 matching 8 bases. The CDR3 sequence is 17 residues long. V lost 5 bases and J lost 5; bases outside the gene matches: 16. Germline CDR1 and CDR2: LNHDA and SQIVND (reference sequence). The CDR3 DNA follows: TGTGCCAGTAGTCTCCGGAGGAGGACTAGCTATTGTGAGACCCAGTACTTC. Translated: CASSLRRRTSYCETQYF. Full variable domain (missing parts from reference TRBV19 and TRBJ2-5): DGGITQSPKYLFRKEGQNVTLSCEQNLNHDAMYWYRQDPGQGLRLIYYSQIVNDFQKGDIAEGYSVSREKKESFPLTVTSAQKNPTAFYLCASSLRRRTSYCETQYFGPGTRLLVL.

The CDR3 nucleotides are TGTGCCACCAGTGATAATACAGGGGGCACCACTGAAGCTTTCTTT. It codes for CATSDNTGGTTEAFF. The rearrangement uses TRBV24-1 and TRBJ1-1; 9 bases match TRBD1. Germline V lookup: CDR1 KGHDR, CDR2 SFDVKD. This CDR3 is built from 15 residues. V shed 3 bases and J 4 bases; nucleotides not matched to a gene: 5.

CDR3 loop: CASSSTRTGLGNTIYF. CDR3 coding DNA: TGTGCCAGCAGTTCTACTCGGACAGGCCTTGGAAACACCATATATTTT. V is TRBV28 and J is TRBJ1-3; 7 bases agree with TRBD1. CDR3 size: 16 residues. Trimming cost V 4 bases and J 3 bases; bases outside gene matches: 9. Germline loops: CDR1 MDHEN, CDR2 SYDVKM.